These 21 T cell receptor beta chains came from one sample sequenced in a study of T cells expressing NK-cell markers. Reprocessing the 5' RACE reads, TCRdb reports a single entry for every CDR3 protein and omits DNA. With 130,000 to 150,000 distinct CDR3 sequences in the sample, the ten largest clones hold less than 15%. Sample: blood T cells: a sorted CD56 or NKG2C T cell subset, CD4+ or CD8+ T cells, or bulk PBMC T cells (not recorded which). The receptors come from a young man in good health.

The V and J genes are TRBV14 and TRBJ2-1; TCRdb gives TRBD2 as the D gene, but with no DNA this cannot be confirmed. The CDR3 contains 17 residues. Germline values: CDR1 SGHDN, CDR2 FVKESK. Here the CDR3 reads CASSQLGREKRYNEQFF. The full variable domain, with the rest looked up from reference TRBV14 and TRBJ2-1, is EAGVTQFPSHSVIEKGQTVTLRCDPISGHDNLYWYRRVMGKEIKFLLHFVKESKQDESGMPNNRFLAERTGGTYSTLKVQPAELEDSGVYFCASSQLGREKRYNEQFFGPGTRLTVL.

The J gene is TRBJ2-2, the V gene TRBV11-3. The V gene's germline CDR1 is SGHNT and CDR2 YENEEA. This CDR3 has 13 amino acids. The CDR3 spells CASSPKATGELFF.

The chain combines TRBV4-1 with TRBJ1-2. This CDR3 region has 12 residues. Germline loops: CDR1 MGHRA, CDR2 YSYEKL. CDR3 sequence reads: CASSPDLYGYTF.

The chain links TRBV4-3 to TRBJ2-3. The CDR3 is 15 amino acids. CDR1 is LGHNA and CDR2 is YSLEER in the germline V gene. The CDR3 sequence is CASSQFLEKTDTQYF.

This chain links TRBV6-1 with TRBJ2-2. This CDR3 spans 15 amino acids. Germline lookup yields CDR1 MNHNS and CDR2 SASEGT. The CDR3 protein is CASSPSAANTGELFF.

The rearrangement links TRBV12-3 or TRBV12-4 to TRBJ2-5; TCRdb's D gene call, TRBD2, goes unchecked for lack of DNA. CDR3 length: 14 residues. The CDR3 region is CASSQDGLSGNQYF.

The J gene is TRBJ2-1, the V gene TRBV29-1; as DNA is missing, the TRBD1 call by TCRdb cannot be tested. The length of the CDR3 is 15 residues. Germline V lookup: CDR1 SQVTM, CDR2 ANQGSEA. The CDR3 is CSVEGTGVLPDEQFF.

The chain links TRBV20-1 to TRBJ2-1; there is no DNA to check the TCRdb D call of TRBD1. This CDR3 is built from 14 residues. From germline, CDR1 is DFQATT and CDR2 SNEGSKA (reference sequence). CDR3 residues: CSARPGQGETEQFF.

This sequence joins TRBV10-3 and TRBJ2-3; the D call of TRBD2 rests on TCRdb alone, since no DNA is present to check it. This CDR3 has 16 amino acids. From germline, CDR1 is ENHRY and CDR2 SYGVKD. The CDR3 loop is CAISDSGTSGDDTQYF.

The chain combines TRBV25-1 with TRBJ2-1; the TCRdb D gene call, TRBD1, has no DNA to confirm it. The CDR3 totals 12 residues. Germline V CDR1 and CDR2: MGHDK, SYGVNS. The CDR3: CASSERQAPQFF.

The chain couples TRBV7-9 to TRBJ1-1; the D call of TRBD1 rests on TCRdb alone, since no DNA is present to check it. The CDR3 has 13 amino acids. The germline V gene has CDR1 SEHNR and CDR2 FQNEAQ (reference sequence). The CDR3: CASSFGQGRGAFF.

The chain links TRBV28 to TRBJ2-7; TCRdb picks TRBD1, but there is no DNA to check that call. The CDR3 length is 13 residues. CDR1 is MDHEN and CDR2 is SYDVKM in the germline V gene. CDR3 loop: CASSLQGQNEQYF.

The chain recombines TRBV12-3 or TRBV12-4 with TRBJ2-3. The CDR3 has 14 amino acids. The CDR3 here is CASSLESIADTQYF.

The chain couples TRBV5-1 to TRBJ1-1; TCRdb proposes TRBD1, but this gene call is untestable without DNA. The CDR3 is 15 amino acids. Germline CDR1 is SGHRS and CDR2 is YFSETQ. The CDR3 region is CASSLSFGQFTEAFF.

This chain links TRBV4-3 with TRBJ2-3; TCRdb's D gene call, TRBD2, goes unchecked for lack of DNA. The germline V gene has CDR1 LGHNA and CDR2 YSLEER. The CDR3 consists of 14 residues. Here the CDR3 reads CASSLDQRPDTQYF.

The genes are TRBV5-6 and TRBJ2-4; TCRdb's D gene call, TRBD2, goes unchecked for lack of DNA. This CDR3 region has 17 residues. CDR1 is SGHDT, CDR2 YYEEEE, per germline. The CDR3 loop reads CASSSGDPRADKNIQYF.

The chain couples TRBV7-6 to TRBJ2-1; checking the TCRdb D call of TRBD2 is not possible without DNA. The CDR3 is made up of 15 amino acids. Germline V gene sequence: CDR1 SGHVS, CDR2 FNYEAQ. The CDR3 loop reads CASSAILAGDNEQFF.

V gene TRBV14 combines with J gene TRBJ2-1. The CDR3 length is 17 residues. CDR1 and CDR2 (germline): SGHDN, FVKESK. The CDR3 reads CASSKWPTLGFYNEQFF.

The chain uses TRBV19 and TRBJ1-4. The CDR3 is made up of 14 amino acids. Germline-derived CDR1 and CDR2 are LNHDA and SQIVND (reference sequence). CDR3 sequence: CASSVTRTVEKLFF. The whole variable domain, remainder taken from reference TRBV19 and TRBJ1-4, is DGGITQSPKYLFRKEGQNVTLSCEQNLNHDAMYWYRQDPGQGLRLIYYSQIVNDFQKGDIAEGYSVSREKKESFPLTVTSAQKNPTAFYLCASSVTRTVEKLFFGSGTQLSVL.

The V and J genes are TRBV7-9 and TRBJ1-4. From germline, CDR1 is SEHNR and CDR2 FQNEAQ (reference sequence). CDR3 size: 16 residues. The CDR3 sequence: CASSPQNEGSDEKLFF.

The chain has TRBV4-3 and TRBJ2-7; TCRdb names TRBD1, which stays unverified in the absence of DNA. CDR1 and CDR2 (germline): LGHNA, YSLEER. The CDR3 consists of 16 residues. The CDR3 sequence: CASSQDSRTVSYEQYF.